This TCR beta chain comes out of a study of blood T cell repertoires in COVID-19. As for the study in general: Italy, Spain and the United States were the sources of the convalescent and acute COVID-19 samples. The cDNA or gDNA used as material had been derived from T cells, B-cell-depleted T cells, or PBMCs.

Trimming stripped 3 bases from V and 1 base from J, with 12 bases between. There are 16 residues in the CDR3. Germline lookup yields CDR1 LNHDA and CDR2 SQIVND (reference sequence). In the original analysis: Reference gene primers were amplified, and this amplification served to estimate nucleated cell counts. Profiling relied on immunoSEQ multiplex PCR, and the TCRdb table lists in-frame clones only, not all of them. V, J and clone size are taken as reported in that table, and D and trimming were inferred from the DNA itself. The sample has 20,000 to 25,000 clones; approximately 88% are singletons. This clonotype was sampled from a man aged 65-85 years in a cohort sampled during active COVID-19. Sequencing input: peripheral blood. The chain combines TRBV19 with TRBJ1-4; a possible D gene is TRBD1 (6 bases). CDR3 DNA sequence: TGTGCCAGTAGTATTTTGGGAGGGGGAACTAATGAAAAACTGTTTTTT. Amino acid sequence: CASSILGGGTNEKLFF. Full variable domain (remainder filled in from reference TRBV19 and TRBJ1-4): DGGITQSPKYLFRKEGQNVTLSCEQNLNHDAMYWYRQDPGQGLRLIYYSQIVNDFQKGDIAEGYSVSREKKESFPLTVTSAQKNPTAFYLCASSILGGGTNEKLFFGSGTQLSVL.